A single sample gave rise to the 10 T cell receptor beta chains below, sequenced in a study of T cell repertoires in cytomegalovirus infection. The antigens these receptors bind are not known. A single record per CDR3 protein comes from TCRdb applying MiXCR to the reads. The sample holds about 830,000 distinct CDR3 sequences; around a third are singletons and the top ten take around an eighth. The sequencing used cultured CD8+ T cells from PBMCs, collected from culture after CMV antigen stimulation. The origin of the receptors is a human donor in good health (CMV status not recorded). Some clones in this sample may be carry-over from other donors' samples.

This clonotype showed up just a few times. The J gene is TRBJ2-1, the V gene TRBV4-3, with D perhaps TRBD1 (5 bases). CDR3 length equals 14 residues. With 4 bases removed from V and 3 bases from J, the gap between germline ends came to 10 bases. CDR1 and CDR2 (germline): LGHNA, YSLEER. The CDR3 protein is CASSPLRGYNEQFF. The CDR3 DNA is TGCGCCAGCAGCCCCTTAAGGGGCTACAATGAGCAGTTCTTC.

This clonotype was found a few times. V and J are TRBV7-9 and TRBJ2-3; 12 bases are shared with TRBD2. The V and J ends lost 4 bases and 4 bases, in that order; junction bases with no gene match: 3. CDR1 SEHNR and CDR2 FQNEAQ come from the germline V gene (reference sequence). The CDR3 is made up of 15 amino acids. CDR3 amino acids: CASSSWTSGADTQYF. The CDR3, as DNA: TGTGCCAGCAGCTCCTGGACTAGCGGGGCAGATACGCAGTATTTT. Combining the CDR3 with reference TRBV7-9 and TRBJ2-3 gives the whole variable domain DTGVSQNPRHKITKRGQNVTFRCDPISEHNRLYWYRQTLGQGPEFLTYFQNEAQLEKSRLLSDRFSAERPKGSFSTLEIQRTEQGDSAMYLCASSSWTSGADTQYFGPGTRLTVL.

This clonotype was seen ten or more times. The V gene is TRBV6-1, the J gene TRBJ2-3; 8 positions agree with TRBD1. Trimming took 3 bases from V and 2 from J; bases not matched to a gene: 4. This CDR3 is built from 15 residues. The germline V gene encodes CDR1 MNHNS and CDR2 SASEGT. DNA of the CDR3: TGTGCCAGCAGTGATAGGACAGGGAACACAGATACGCAGTATTTT. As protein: CASSDRTGNTDTQYF.

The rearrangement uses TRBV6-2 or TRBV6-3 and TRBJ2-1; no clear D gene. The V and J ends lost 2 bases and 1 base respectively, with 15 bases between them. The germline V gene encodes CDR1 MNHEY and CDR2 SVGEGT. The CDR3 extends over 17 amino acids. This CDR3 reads CASSYGIYRKSYNEQFF. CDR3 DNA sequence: TGTGCCAGCAGTTACGGAATCTACAGAAAATCCTACAATGAGCAGTTCTTC.

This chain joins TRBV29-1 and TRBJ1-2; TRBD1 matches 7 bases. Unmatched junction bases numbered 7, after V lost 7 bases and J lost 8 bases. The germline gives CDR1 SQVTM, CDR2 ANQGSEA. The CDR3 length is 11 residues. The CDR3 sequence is CSAKDRQGYTF. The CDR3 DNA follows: TGCAGCGCCAAGGACAGGCAAGGCTACACCTTC.

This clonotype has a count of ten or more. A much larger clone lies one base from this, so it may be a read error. The CDR3, as DNA: TGTGCCAGCAGCTTCAGAGATACGCAGTATTTT. Protein product: CASSFRDTQYF. The J gene is TRBJ2-3, the V gene TRBV7-2; D is unresolved. The CDR3 contains 11 residues. Per germline, CDR1 SGHTA and CDR2 FQGNSA. The V and J ends lost 3 bases and 5 bases respectively, with 3 bases between them.

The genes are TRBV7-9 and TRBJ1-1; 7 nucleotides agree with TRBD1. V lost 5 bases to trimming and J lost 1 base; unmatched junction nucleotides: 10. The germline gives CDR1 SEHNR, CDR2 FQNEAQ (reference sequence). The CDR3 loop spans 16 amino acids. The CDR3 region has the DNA TGTGCCAGCAGCGGGGAGGGGGCGTTGAGGAACACTGAAGCTTTCTTT. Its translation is CASSGEGALRNTEAFF.

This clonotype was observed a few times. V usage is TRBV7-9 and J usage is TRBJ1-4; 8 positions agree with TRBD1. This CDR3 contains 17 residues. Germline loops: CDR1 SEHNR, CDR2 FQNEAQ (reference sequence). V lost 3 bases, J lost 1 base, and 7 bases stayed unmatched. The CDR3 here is CASSFNRGLRTNEKLFF. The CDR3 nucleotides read TGTGCCAGCAGCTTTAACAGGGGGTTACGAACTAATGAAAAACTGTTTTTT.

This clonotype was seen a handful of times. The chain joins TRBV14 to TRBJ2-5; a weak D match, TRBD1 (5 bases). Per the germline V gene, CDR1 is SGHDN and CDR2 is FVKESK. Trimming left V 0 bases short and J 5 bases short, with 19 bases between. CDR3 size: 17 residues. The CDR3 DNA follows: TGTGCCAGCAGCCAAGATGAGAAGACAGCCGTGTGGGAGACCCAGTACTTC. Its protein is CASSQDEKTAVWETQYF.

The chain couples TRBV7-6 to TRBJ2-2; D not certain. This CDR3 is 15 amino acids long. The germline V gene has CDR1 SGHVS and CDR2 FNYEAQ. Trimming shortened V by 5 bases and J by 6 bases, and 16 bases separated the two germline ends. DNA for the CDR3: TGTGCCAGCAGCCCTCGGGTAGCTAGGCCCGGGGAGCTGTTTTTT. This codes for CASSPRVARPGELFF. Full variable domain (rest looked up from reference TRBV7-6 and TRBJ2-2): GAGVSQSPRYKVTKRGQDVALRCDPISGHVSLYWYRQALGQGPEFLTYFNYEAQQDKSGLPNDRFSAERPEGSISTLTIQRTEQRDSAMYRCASSPRVARPGELFFGEGSRLTVL.